The 3 T cell receptor beta chains presented below share a single source sample, sequenced in a study of technical replicates of blood from several donors. Here immunoSEQ multiplex PCR was the method, and the copy in TCRdb shows in-frame clones only, minus some. Among over 25,000 clones listed, around 90% were seen once. Sequencing used PBMCs. These receptor sequences come from a human donor in good health. Some clones in this sample may be carry-over from other donors' samples.

This chain connects TRBV25-1 to TRBJ2-2; a weak D match, TRBD1 (5 bases). Germline loops: CDR1 MGHDK, CDR2 SYGVNS. Trimming cost V 1 base and J 2 bases, with 8 bases left between them. CDR3 length: 15 residues. DNA for the CDR3: TGTGCCAGCAGTGAATCTAGGGGTAACACCGGGGAGCTGTTTTTT. As protein: CASSESRGNTGELFF.

V and J are TRBV4-3 and TRBJ1-3; D is unresolved. The germline V and J ends were trimmed by 0 bases and 1 base, with 10 bases remaining between them. CDR1 and CDR2 from the germline V gene are LGHNA and YSLEER. The length of the CDR3 is 16 residues. This CDR3 reads CASSQDRSLSGNTIYF. The CDR3 DNA reads as TGCGCCAGCAGCCAAGATAGGAGCCTTTCTGGAAACACCATATATTTT.

This rearrangement joins TRBV11-2 to TRBJ2-3; perhaps TRBD2 as D (5 bases). CDR3 length: 17 amino acids. V lost 3 bases to trimming and J lost 4 bases, with 20 bases between them. The germline CDR1 and CDR2 sequences are SGHAT and FQNNGV. The CDR3 DNA follows: TGTGCCAGCAGCTTCCCGTCCCTTAGCGTCGGACCAGATACGCAGTATTTT. Protein product: CASSFPSLSVGPDTQYF.